This T cell receptor beta chain was found in a study of control samples from healthy donors and cancer patients. The table came from immunoSEQ multiplex PCR; TCRdb's copy has only in-frame clones and leaves some out. The sample shows some 120,000 clones, roughly 92% of them seen only once. Comments on this clone: A read error may account for a junction end that differs from germline.

This clonotype was sampled from an elderly man with head and neck cancer. Sequenced input: PBMCs.

The CDR3 coding sequence is TGTGTCAGCAGTTTACTGGGAGCTTTCTTT. It specifies CVSSLLGAFF. The V call is TRBV12-3 or TRBV12-4, the J call TRBJ1-1; D is undetermined. The CDR3 has 10 residues.